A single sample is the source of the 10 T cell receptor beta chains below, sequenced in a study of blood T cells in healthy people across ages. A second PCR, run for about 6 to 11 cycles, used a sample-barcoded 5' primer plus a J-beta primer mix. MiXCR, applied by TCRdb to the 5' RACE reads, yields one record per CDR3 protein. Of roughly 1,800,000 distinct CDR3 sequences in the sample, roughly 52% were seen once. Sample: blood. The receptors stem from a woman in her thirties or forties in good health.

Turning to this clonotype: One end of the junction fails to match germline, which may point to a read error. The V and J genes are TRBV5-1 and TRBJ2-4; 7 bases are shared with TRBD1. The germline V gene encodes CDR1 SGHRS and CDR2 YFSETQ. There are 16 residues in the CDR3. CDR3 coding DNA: TGCGCCAGCAGCTTGACAGGGGCGCTAGCCAAAAACATACAGTACTTC. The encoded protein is CASSLTGALAKNIQYF.

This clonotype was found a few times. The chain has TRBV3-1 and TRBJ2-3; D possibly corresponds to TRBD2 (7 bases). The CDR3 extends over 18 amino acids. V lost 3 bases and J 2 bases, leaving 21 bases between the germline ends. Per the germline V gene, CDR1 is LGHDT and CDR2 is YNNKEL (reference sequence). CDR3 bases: TGTGCCAGCAGCCACCTTTTGCGGGGGCGCCCCCTCACAGATACGCAGTATTTT. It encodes CASSHLLRGRPLTDTQYF.

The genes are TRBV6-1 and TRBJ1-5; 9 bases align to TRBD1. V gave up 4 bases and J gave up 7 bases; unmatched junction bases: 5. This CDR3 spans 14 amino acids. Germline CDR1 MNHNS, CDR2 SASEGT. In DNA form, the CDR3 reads TGTGCCAGCAGTGGGGGACAGGGCGGACAGCCCCAGCATTTT. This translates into CASSGGQGGQPQHF.

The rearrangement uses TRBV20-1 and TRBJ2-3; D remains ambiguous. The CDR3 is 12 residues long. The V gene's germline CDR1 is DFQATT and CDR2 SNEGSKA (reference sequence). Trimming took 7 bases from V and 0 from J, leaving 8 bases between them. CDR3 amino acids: CSVEESTDTQYF. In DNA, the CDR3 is TGCAGTGTAGAGGAGAGCACAGATACGCAGTATTTT.

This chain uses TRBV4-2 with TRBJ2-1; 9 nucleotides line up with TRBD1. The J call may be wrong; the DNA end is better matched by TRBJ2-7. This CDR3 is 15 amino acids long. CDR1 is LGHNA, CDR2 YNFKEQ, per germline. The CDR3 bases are TGTGCCAGCAGCCCGCGGACAGGGGACTACAATGAGCAGTACTTC. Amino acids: CASSPRTGDYNEQYF.

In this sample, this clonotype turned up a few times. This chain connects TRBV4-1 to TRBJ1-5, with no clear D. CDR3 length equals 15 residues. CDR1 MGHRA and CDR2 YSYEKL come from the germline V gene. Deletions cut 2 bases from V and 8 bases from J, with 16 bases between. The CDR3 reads CASSQTGFRTEPQHF. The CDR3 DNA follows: TGCGCCAGCAGCCAAACCGGGTTTCGAACTGAGCCCCAGCATTTT.

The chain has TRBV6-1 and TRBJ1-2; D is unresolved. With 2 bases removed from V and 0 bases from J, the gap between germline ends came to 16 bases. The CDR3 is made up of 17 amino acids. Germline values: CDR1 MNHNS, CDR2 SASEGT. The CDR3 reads CASSEQVSTSSNYGYTF. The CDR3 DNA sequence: TGTGCCAGCAGTGAACAAGTGAGCACCAGTTCTAACTATGGCTACACCTTC.

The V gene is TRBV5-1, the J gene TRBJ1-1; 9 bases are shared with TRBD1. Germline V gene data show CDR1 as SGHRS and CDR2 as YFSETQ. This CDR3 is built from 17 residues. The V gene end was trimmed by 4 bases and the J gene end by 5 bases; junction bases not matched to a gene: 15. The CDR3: CASSPGDYRDRVTEAFF. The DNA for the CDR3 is TGCGCCAGCAGCCCGGGGGATTACCGGGACAGGGTGACTGAAGCTTTCTTT.

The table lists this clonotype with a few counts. The CDR3 loop reads CASSVKRSTYEQYF. The DNA of the CDR3 is TGTGCCAGCAGTGTCAAGCGGAGCACCTACGAGCAGTACTTC. The chain carries TRBV6-1 and TRBJ2-7, with D perhaps TRBD2 (5 bases). CDR3 size: 14 residues. V lost 4 bases and J lost 2, with 12 bases in between. The germline gives CDR1 MNHNS, CDR2 SASEGT.

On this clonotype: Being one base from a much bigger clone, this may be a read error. Here the CDR3 reads CSASKASRVFYEQYF. The CDR3 bases are TGCAGTGCTAGTAAGGCTAGCAGGGTCTTCTACGAGCAGTACTTC. The chain couples TRBV20-1 to TRBJ2-7; D possibly uses TRBD1 or TRBD2 (5 bases each). Per germline, CDR1 DFQATT and CDR2 SNEGSKA (reference sequence). The germline V and J ends were trimmed by 3 bases and 3 bases, with 18 bases remaining between them. The CDR3 extends over 15 amino acids.